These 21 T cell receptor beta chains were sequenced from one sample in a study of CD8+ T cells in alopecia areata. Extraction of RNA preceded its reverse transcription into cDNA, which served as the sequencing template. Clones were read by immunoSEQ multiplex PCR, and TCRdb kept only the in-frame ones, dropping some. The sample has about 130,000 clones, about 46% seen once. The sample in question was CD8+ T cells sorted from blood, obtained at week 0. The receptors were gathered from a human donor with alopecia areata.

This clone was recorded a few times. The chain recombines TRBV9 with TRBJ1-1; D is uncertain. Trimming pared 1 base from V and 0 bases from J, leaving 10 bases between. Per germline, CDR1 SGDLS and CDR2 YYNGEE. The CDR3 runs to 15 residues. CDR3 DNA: TGTGCCAGCAGCGTAAGGAACACAATGAACACTGAAGCTTTCTTT. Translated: CASSVRNTMNTEAFF. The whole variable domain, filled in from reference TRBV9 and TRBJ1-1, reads DSGVTQTPKHLITATGQRVTLRCSPRSGDLSVYWYQQSLDQGLQFLIQYYNGEERAKGNILERFSAQQFPDLHSELNLSSLELGDSALYFCASSVRNTMNTEAFFGQGTRLTVV.

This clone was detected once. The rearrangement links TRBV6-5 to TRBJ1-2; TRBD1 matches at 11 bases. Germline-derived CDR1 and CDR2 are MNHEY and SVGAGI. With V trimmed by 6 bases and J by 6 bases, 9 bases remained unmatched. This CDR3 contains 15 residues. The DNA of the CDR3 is TGTGCCAGCAGCCGATTGGACAGGGGGCAGAATGGCTACACCTTC. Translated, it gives CASSRLDRGQNGYTF.

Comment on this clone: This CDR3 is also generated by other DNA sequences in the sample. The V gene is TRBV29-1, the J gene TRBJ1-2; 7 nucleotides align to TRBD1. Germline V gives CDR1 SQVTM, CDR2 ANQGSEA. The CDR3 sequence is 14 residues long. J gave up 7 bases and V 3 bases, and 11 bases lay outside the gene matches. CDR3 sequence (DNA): TGCAGCGTTGACCCGACAGGGCGGGCAGGTGGCTACACCTTC. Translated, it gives CSVDPTGRAGGYTF.

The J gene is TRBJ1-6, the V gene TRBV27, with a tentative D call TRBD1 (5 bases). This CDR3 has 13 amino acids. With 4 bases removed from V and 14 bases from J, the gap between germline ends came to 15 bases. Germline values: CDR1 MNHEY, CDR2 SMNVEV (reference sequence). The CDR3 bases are TGTGCCAGCAGTTACTTACAGGACGGATCCCTCCACTTT. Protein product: CASSYLQDGSLHF.

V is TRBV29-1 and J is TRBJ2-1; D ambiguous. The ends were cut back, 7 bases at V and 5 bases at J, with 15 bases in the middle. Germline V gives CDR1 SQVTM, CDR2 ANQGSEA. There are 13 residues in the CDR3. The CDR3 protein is CSARSIDHNEQFF. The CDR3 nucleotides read TGCAGCGCCCGGTCCATAGATCACAATGAGCAGTTCTTC.

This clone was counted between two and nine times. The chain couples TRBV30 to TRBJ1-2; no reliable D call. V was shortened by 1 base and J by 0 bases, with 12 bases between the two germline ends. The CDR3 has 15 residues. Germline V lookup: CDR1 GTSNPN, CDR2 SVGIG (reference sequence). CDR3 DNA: TGTGCCTGGAGTGGGGCCCTTCGAACTAACTATGGCTACACCTTC. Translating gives CAWSGALRTNYGYTF.

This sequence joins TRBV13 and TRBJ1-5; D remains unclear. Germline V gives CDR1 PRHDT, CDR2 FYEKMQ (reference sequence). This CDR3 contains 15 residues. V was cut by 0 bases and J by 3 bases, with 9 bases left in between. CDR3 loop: CASSLGPPNNQPQHF. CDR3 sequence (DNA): TGTGCCAGCAGCTTAGGCCCGCCGAACAATCAGCCCCAGCATTTT.

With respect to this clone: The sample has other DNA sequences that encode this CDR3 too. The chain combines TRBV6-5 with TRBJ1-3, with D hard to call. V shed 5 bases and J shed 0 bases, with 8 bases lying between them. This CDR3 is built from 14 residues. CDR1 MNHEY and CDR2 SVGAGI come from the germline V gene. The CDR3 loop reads CASSPSASGNTIYF. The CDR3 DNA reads TGTGCCAGCAGTCCCTCTGCCTCTGGAAACACCATATATTTT.

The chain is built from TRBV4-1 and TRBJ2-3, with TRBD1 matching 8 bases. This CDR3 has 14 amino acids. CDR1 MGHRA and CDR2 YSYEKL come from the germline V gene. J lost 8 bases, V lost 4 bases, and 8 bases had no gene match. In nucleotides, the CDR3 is TGCGCCAGCAGCCTTCAGACGGACAGGGCTACGCAGTATTTT. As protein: CASSLQTDRATQYF.

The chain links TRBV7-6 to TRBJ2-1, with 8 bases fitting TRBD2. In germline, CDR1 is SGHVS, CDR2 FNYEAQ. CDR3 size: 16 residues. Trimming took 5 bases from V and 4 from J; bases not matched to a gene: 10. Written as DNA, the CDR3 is TGTGCCAGCAGCCTAGTAGTCCGGGGGGGTTACAATGAGCAGTTCTTC. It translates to CASSLVVRGGYNEQFF.

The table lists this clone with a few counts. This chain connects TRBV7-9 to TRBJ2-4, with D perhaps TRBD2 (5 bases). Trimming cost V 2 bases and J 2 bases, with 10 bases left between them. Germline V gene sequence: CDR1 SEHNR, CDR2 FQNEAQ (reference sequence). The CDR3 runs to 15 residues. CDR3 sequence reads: CASSLILESKNIQYF. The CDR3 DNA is TGTGCCAGCAGCTTAATACTAGAGTCCAAAAACATTCAGTACTTC.

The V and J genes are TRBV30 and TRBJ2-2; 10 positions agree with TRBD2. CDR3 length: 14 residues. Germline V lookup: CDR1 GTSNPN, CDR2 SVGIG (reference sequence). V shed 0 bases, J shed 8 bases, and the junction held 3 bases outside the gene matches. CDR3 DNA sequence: TGTGCCTGGAGTGTACTAGCGGGGATAGGGGAGCTGTTTTTT. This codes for CAWSVLAGIGELFF.

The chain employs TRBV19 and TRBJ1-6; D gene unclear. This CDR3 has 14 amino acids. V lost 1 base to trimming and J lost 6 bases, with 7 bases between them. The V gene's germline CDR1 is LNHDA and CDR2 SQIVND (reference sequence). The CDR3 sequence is CASSIGASNSPLHF. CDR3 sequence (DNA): TGTGCCAGTAGTATAGGGGCTAGTAATTCACCCCTCCACTTT.

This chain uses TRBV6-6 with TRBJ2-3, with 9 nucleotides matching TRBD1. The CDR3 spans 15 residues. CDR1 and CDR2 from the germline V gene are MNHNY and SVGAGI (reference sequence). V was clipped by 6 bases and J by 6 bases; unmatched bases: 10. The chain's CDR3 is CASSTSGQGYDTQYF. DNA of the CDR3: TGTGCCAGCAGCACCTCGGGACAGGGATATGATACGCAGTATTTT.

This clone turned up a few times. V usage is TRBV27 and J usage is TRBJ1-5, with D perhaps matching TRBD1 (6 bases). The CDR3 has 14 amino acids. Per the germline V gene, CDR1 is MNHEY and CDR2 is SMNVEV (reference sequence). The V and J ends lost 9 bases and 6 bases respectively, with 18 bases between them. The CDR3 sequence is CARSPKQGCQPQHF. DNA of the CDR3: TGTGCCAGAAGTCCCAAACAGGGATGTCAGCCCCAGCATTTT.

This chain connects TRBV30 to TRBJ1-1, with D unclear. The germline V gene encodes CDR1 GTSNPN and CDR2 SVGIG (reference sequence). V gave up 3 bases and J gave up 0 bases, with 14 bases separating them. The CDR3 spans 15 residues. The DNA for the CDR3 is TGTGCCTGGAGATCCCGGACGGAATTGAACACTGAAGCTTTCTTT. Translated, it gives CAWRSRTELNTEAFF.

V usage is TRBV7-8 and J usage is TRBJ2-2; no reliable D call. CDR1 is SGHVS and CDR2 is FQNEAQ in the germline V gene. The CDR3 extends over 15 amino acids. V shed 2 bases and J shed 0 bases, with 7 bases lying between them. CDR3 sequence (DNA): TGTGCCAGCAGCTTACGGTCAGCGAACACCGGGGAGCTGTTTTTT. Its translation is CASSLRSANTGELFF.

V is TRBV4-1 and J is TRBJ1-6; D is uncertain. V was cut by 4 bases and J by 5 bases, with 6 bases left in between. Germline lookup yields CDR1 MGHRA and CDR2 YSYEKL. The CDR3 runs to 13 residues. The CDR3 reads CASSPGDNSPLHF. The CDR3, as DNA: TGCGCCAGCAGCCCGGGCGATAATTCACCCCTCCACTTT.

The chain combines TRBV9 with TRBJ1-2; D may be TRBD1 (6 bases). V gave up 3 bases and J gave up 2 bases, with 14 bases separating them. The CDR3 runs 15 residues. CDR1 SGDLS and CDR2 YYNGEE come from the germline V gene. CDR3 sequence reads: CASSAYRTDNYGYTF. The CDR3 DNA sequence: TGTGCCAGCAGCGCCTACAGGACAGACAACTATGGCTACACCTTC.

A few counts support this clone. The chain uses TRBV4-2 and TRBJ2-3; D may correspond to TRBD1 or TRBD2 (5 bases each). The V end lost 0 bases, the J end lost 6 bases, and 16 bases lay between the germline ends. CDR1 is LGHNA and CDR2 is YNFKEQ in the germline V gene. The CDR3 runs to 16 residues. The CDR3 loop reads CASSQESGGEGDTQYF. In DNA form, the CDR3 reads TGTGCCAGCAGCCAAGAAAGTGGGGGAGAGGGGGATACGCAGTATTTT.

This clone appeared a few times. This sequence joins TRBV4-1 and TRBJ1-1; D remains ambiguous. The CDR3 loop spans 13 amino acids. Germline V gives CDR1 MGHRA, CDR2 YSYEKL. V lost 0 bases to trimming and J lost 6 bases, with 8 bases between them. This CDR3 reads CASSQDLESEAFF. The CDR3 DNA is TGCGCCAGCAGCCAAGATTTGGAGTCTGAAGCTTTCTTT.